This T cell receptor beta chain was sequenced for a study of blood T cell repertoires in COVID-19. At the level of the study: The United States, Italy and Spain were the sources of the acute and convalescent COVID-19 samples. T cells, B-cell-depleted T cells, or PBMCs supplied cDNA or gDNA.

Source study methods: How many nucleated cells were present was estimated from reference gene primer amplification. Method: immunoSEQ multiplex PCR; TCRdb's copy keeps in-frame clones and lacks some. For V, J and clone size, that table is used; D and trimming come from the DNA. The data show over 250,000 clones, with approximately 86% seen just once and about 9.8% held by the top ten. The source of this sequence is a man aged 35 to 55 who had recovered from COVID-19. Sequencing was performed on peripheral blood.

CDR3 nucleotides: TGTGCCAGCAGCTTCGGGGACAGCGGAGAGACCCAGTACTTC. Protein: CASSFGDSGETQYF. The chain has TRBV11-2 and TRBJ2-5; 7 bases map to TRBD1. V was clipped by 3 bases and J by 4 bases; unmatched bases: 5. Germline CDR1 and CDR2: SGHAT and FQNNGV. CDR3 length: 14 amino acids.